This T cell receptor (beta chain) was obtained from a study of control samples from healthy donors and cancer patients. Germline CDR1 reads SGHVS; CDR2 reads FQNEAQ. V was clipped by 6 bases and J by 0 bases; unmatched bases: 7. The CDR3 extends over 15 amino acids. Only in-frame clones appear in the TCRdb table, and some are missing; sequencing was by immunoSEQ multiplex PCR. Among 12,000 to 15,000 clones listed, 60% to 85% were seen once. This TCR came from a female donor with lung cancer. Input material: formalin-fixed, paraffin-embedded tissue. The V call is TRBV7-8, the J call TRBJ1-1; 7 positions match TRBD1. The CDR3 nucleotides are TGTGCCAGCAGGTTACGACAGGGTATGAACACTGAAGCTTTCTTT. It is translated as CASRLRQGMNTEAFF.